Described below is a single T cell receptor beta chain sequence and its context. Its antigen is currently unknown. These data come from a study of cytomegalovirus exposure and HLA in healthy donors. Study-level points and caveats: Reportedly, a later analysis found an Asian-associated ancestry cluster had fewer N-insertions than the roughly 670-donor mean. A prior analysis recorded that most TCR beta V segments were productive about 90% or about 30% of the time.

Primers for the PCR totalled 60 Vbeta and 13 Jbeta. Under the authors' procedure: There were tens of millions of unique TCR beta chains by a later count, and around 10 million of them were shared. Profiling relied on immunoSEQ multiplex PCR, and the TCRdb table lists in-frame clones only, not all of them. The V and J calls and clone size come from that table; D and trimming were worked out from the DNA. The data show about 160,000 clones, with 87% seen just once and 0.75% to 0.95% held by the top ten. J was trimmed by 7 bases and V by 10 bases; bases with no gene match: 8. Germline CDR1 and CDR2: MNHNS and SASEGT. The length of the CDR3 is 13 residues.

The specimen sequenced was PBMCs. This TCR was sampled from a woman aged 25 to 45 in good health and CMV-seronegative. The V call is TRBV6-1, the J call TRBJ2-1, with 9 bases fitting TRBD2. The DNA of the CDR3 is TGTGCCACCCAGGGACTAGCTAGAAATGAGCAGTTCTTC. This encodes CATQGLARNEQFF.